A selection of T cell receptor beta chains follows, all from one sample in a study of graft-versus-host responses after intestinal transplantation. Profiled with immunoSEQ multiplex PCR; TCRdb holds only in-frame clones, not every one. The table lists 9,500 to 15,000 clones, 93% of them singletons. The specimen comprised PBMCs, sampled just under 110 days after intestinal transplant. Receptor source: a human patient who received an intestinal transplant, so some T cells may come from the graft donor. Both conserved end residues are part of each CDR3. A D gene is named only where the DNA matches it firmly. Clone size is not always given. Where it is, it says once, few, many or a class for expanded clones.

J | length | V | D | size | CDR3 | DNA
TRBJ2-3 | 16 | TRBV7-9 | TRBD2 | NA | CASSPSGSPGGDTQYF | TGTGCCAGCAGCCCGAGCGGGAGCCCCGGAGGAGATACGCAGTATTTT
TRBJ1-6 | 15 | TRBV6-5 | TRBD1 | NA | CASSTDREANSPLHF | TGTGCCAGCAGCACCGACAGGGAGGCGAATTCACCCCTCCACTTT
TRBJ2-1 | 15 | TRBV10-1 | TRBD2 | NA | CASSDLAGGPDEQFF | TGCGCCAGCAGTGATTTAGCGGGAGGGCCCGATGAGCAGTTCTTC
TRBJ1-3 | 15 | TRBV28 | NA | NA | CASSLTLLGGNTIYF | TGTGCCAGCAGTCTCACACTTTTGGGAGGAAACACCATATATTTT
TRBJ2-7 | 16 | TRBV5-4 | TRBD1 | NA | CASSPRPGQGGYEQYF | TGTGCCAGCAGCCCCCGACCGGGACAGGGAGGCTACGAGCAGTACTTC
TRBJ2-1 | 15 | TRBV29-1 | TRBD2 | NA | CSVEGLAGVGNEQFF | TGCAGCGTTGAGGGACTAGCGGGAGTAGGTAATGAGCAGTTCTTC
TRBJ1-5 | 16 | TRBV5-6 | NA | NA | CASSLAREDGNQPQHF | TGTGCCAGCAGCTTGGCCAGGGAGGACGGCAATCAGCCCCAGCATTTT
TRBJ2-2 | 13 | TRBV5-6 | NA | NA | CASSFSGTGELFF | TGTGCCAGCAGCTTCTCCGGAACCGGGGAGCTGTTTTTT
TRBJ2-7 | 11 | TRBV19 | NA | NA | CASGDTYEQYF | TGTGCCAGCGGGGACACCTACGAGCAGTACTTC
TRBJ2-1 | 14 | TRBV4-3 | NA | NA | CASSQPDYLVEQFF | TGCGCCAGCAGCCAACCGGACTATTTAGTTGAGCAGTTCTTC
TRBJ2-3 | 14 | TRBV5-6 | NA | NA | CASSFETVPNTQYF | TGTGCCAGCAGCTTCGAGACAGTACCTAATACGCAGTATTTT
TRBJ1-5 | 13 | TRBV5-4 | NA | NA | CASSLGNNQPQHF | TGTGCCAGCAGCTTGGGTAACAATCAGCCCCAGCATTTT
TRBJ1-2 | 16 | TRBV27 | TRBD1 | NA | CASSLMPTGQTYGYTF | TGTGCCAGCAGCCTAATGCCGACAGGGCAGACCTATGGCTACACCTTC
TRBJ1-3 | 13 | TRBV30 | NA | NA | CACPGGPGNTIYF | TGTGCCTGCCCCGGGGGCCCTGGAAACACCATATATTTT
TRBJ1-1 | 19 | TRBV27 | TRBD1 | NA | CASSSVVVLTDRADTEAFF | TGTGCCAGCAGTTCTGTGGTCGTTTTAACGGACAGGGCGGACACTGAAGCTTTCTTT
TRBJ2-1 | 15 | TRBV6-1 | TRBD2 | NA | CASSEVEREVYEQFF | TGTGCCAGCAGTGAAGTCGAGCGGGAGGTTTATGAGCAGTTCTTC
TRBJ2-1 | 13 | TRBV19 | TRBD2 | NA | CASTGGPYNEQFF | TGTGCCAGTACGGGGGGGCCATACAATGAGCAGTTCTTC
TRBJ2-7 | 14 | TRBV19 | TRBD1 | NA | CASSTGTGWYEQYF | TGTGCCAGTAGTACCGGGACAGGCTGGTACGAGCAGTACTTC
TRBJ2-2 | 15 | TRBV6-5 | NA | NA | CASSYQGQNTGELFF | TGTGCCAGCAGTTATCAGGGTCAGAACACCGGGGAGCTGTTTTTT
TRBJ2-1 | 16 | TRBV6-5 | TRBD2 | NA | CASSYNAGGFYNEQFF | TGTGCCAGCAGTTACAACGCGGGAGGGTTCTACAATGAGCAGTTCTTC
TRBJ1-1 | 14 | TRBV28 | TRBD1 | NA | CASSSTGVGTEAFF | TGTGCCAGCAGTTCGACAGGGGTGGGAACTGAAGCTTTCTTT
TRBJ2-3 | 15 | TRBV12-5 | TRBD1 | NA | CASGFTGVGADTQYF | TGTGCTAGTGGTTTTACAGGGGTAGGTGCAGATACGCAGTATTTT
TRBJ2-7 | 14 | TRBV5-6 | TRBD2 | once | CASSLLLAAYEQYF | TGTGCCAGCAGCTTGTTGCTAGCGGCCTACGAGCAGTACTTC
TRBJ2-7 | 14 | TRBV6-5 | NA | NA | CASSQTRDSYEQYF | TGTGCCAGCAGTCAAACCCGGGACTCCTACGAGCAGTACTTC
TRBJ2-7 | 13 | TRBV10-3 | NA | few | CAISDGEEFEQYF | TGTGCCATCAGTGACGGGGAGGAGTTCGAGCAGTACTTC
TRBJ2-7 | 11 | TRBV29-1 | NA | once | CSVGGTYEQYF | TGCAGCGTGGGCGGTACCTACGAGCAGTACTTC
TRBJ1-2 | 14 | TRBV4-1 | NA | NA | CASSRRGEDYGYTF | TGCGCCAGCAGCCGTCGAGGGGAGGACTATGGCTACACCTTC
TRBJ1-6 | 15 | TRBV5-1 | NA | NA | CASSSLSGAASPLHF | TGCGCCAGCAGCTCTTTATCCGGGGCGGCATCACCCCTCCACTTT
TRBJ1-6 | 15 | TRBV28 | NA | NA | CASRRLPGPNSPLHF | TGTGCCAGCAGGAGACTCCCAGGGCCCAATTCACCCCTCCACTTT
TRBJ2-7 | 15 | TRBV6-5 | NA | NA | CASSYSPTGRVEQYF | TGTGCCAGCAGTTATTCCCCGACGGGACGGGTCGAGCAGTACTTC
TRBJ2-1 | 14 | TRBV2 | NA | NA | CASKPYQGYNEQFF | TGTGCCAGCAAACCATATCAGGGATACAATGAGCAGTTCTTC
TRBJ1-1 | 14 | TRBV30 | TRBD1 | NA | CAWSGGTGGTEAFF | TGTGCCTGGAGTGGCGGGACAGGGGGCACTGAAGCTTTCTTT
TRBJ2-3 | 16 | TRBV7-8 | TRBD2 | NA | CASSSPTSGRADTQYF | TGTGCCAGCAGCTCCCCGACTAGCGGGAGGGCTGATACGCAGTATTTT
TRBJ1-3 | 14 | TRBV7-8 | NA | NA | CASSLGGSGNTIYF | TGTGCCAGCAGCTTAGGGGGCTCTGGAAACACCATATATTTT
TRBJ2-5 | 15 | TRBV6-5 | TRBD1 | once | CASSYVPDRGETQYF | TGTGCCAGCAGTTACGTTCCCGACAGGGGAGAGACCCAGTACTTC
TRBJ2-1 | 14 | TRBV19 | NA | NA | CASSIGPTYNEQFF | TGTGCCAGTAGTATAGGTCCTACCTACAATGAGCAGTTCTTC
TRBJ2-7 | 13 | TRBV6-1 | NA | NA | CASSEGTNYEQYF | TGTGCCAGCAGCGAAGGCACGAACTACGAGCAGTACTTC
TRBJ2-7 | 16 | TRBV5-1 | NA | NA | CASSLALAGNSYEQYF | TGCGCCAGCAGCTTGGCCCTGGCAGGGAACTCCTACGAGCAGTACTTC
TRBJ1-2 | 15 | TRBV5-8 | NA | NA | CASSLASVANYGYTF | TGTGCCAGCAGCTTGGCGTCAGTCGCTAACTATGGCTACACCTTC
TRBJ2-7 | 15 | TRBV5-4 | TRBD1 | once | CASSSIDRDPYEQYF | TGTGCCAGCAGCTCAATCGACAGGGACCCCTACGAGCAGTACTTC
TRBJ1-2 | 15 | TRBV5-1 | NA | NA | CASSPYSGPEGGYTF | TGCGCCAGCAGCCCCTACTCAGGGCCCGAGGGAGGCTACACCTTC
TRBJ2-1 | 14 | TRBV29-1 | TRBD2 | few | CSVDSLAGALEQFF | TGCAGCGTTGATTCACTAGCGGGAGCCCTTGAGCAGTTCTTC
TRBJ2-7 | 14 | TRBV7-8 | TRBD2 | NA | CASSFREGPYEQYF | TGTGCCAGCAGCTTTAGGGAGGGGCCCTACGAGCAGTACTTC
TRBJ2-7 | 14 | TRBV18 | NA | NA | CASSPAGGSYEQYF | TGTGCCAGCTCACCCGCCGGGGGCTCCTACGAGCAGTACTTC
TRBJ1-6 | 15 | TRBV2 | NA | few | CASSERGLNNSPLHF | TGTGCCAGCAGTGAAAGGGGACTCAATAATTCACCCCTCCACTTT
TRBJ2-7 | 13 | TRBV7-3 | NA | NA | CASSLTGDYEQYF | TGTGCCAGCAGCTTAACTGGGGACTACGAGCAGTACTTC
TRBJ2-3 | 14 | TRBV4-1 | TRBD1 | NA | CASSYGQGTDTQYF | TGCGCCAGCAGCTATGGACAGGGGACAGATACGCAGTATTTT
TRBJ2-1 | 15 | TRBV4-1 | NA | NA | CASSQEDLAGNEQFF | TGCGCCAGCAGCCAAGAAGATCTAGCTGGCAATGAGCAGTTCTTC
TRBJ2-7 | 16 | TRBV11-2 | TRBD2 | NA | CASRTSGRSGYYEQYF | TGTGCCAGCAGAACGAGCGGGAGGAGTGGATACTACGAGCAGTACTTC
TRBJ1-1 | 15 | TRBV5-6 | NA | few | CASSLWVGAGTEAFF | TGTGCCAGCAGCTTGTGGGTGGGGGCGGGCACTGAAGCTTTCTTT
TRBJ1-5 | 15 | TRBV6-5 | NA | NA | CASSYDEGSFSPQHF | TGTGCCAGCAGTTATGATGAGGGCAGTTTTTCGCCCCAGCATTTT
TRBJ2-7 | 17 | TRBV7-8 | TRBD1 | NA | CASSLENQDRGDYEQYF | TGTGCCAGCAGCTTAGAAAATCAGGACAGGGGGGACTACGAGCAGTACTTC
TRBJ1-5 | 13 | TRBV19 | NA | NA | CASIGGAGKPQHF | TGTGCCAGTATAGGGGGGGCTGGGAAGCCCCAGCATTTT
TRBJ1-1 | 17 | TRBV4-1 | TRBD1 | NA | CASSQVTGVQMNTEAFF | TGCGCCAGCAGCCAAGTTACAGGGGTCCAGATGAACACTGAAGCTTTCTTT
TRBJ2-2 | 13 | TRBV2 | NA | NA | CASGGPYTGELFF | TGTGCCAGCGGCGGGCCGTACACCGGGGAGCTGTTTTTT
TRBJ2-7 | 15 | TRBV5-1 | NA | NA | CASSLERRSPYEQYF | TGCGCCAGCAGCTTGGAAAGGCGAAGCCCCTACGAGCAGTACTTC
TRBJ2-2 | 14 | TRBV5-6 | NA | NA | CASSQTENTGELFF | TGTGCCAGCAGCCAAACAGAAAACACCGGGGAGCTGTTTTTT
TRBJ2-3 | 17 | TRBV7-9 | NA | NA | CASSSLLASDNTDTQYF | TGTGCCAGCAGCTCCTTACTAGCATCAGACAACACAGATACGCAGTATTTT
TRBJ1-2 | 14 | TRBV27 | TRBD1 | NA | CASSAGGEGHGYTF | TGTGCCAGCAGCGCAGGGGGGGAGGGCCATGGCTACACCTTC
TRBJ2-1 | 17 | TRBV6-4 | TRBD1 | NA | CASSIMGSGTGSNEQFF | TGTGCCAGCAGTATAATGGGTTCCGGGACAGGGTCAAATGAGCAGTTCTTC